The clone carrying this TCR beta chain was found many times. The record originates from a study of neurological immune-mediated disorders. This CDR3 has 14 residues. V lost 7 bases, J lost 2 bases, and 15 bases lay in between. Germline CDR1 is SEHNR and CDR2 is FQNEAQ (reference sequence). From the 5' RACE reads, TCRdb called clonotypes with MiXCR, one entry per CDR3 protein. The data hold around 56,000 distinct CDR3 sequences, with about 25% observed a single time. Time point of the sample: technical triplicate 2. The TCR was taken from a man in his 60s with HTLV-1-associated myelopathy (HAM/TSP). Specimen: PBMCs. This chain connects TRBV7-9 to TRBJ2-7; D may be TRBD1 or TRBD2 (5 bases each). CDR3 in amino acids: CASTPRDETYEQYF. The CDR3 nucleotides read TGTGCCAGCACCCCCCGGGACGAGACCTACGAGCAGTACTTC.